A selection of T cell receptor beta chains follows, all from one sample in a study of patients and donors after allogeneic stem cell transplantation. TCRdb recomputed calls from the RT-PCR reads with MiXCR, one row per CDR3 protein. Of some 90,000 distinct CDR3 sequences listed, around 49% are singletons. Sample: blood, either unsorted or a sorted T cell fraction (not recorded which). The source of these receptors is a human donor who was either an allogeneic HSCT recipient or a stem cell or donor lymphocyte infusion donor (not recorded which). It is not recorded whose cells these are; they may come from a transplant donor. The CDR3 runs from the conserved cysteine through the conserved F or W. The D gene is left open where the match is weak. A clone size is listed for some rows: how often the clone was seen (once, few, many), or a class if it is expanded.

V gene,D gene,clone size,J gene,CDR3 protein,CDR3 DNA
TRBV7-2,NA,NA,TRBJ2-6,CASSLPGHRTSGANVLTF,TGTGCCAGCAGCCTTCCGGGACATAGAACCTCTGGGGCCAACGTCCTGACTTTC
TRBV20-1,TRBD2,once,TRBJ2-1,CSARDYLAGTHEQFF,TGCAGTGCTAGAGACTATCTAGCGGGGACTCATGAGCAGTTCTTC
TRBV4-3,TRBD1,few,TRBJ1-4,CASSYGRDRNEKLFF,TGCGCCAGCAGTTACGGCCGGGACAGGAATGAAAAACTGTTTTTT
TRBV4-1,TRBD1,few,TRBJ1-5,CASSRDRDYQPQHF,TGCGCCAGCAGCCGGGACAGGGACTATCAGCCCCAGCATTTT
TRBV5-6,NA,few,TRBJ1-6,CASSFIGTTRNSPLHF,TGTGCCAGCAGCTTTATTGGCACTACCAGGAATTCACCCCTCCACTTT
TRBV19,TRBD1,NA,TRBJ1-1,CASSPGQGKGHTEAFF,TGTGCCAGTAGTCCTGGACAGGGGAAGGGGCACACTGAAGCTTTCTTT
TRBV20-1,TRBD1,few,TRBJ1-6,CSASPGGTGPFGNSPLHF,TGCAGTGCTTCCCCCGGAGGGACAGGGCCCTTCGGGAATTCACCCCTCCACTTT
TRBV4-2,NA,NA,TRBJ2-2,CASSKALASLAGELFF,TGTGCCAGCAGCAAAGCGCTAGCTAGCCTGGCCGGGGAGCTGTTTTTT
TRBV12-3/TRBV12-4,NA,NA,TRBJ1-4,CASSPRQAAGEKLFF,TGTGCCAGCAGCCCCCGGCAGGCCGCGGGTGAAAAACTGTTTTTT
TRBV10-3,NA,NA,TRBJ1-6,CAISSGTDYNSPLHF,TGTGCCATCAGTAGTGGGACGGATTATAATTCACCCCTCCACTTT
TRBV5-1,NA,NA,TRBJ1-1,CASSFGEMNTEAFF,TGCGCCAGCAGCTTTGGGGAAATGAACACTGAAGCTTTCTTT
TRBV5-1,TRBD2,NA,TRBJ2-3,CASISALAGATDTQYF,TGCGCCAGCATTTCTGCCCTAGCGGGGGCCACAGATACGCAGTATTTT
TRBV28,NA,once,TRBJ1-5,CASSLSMGGGWNQPQHF,TGTGCCAGCAGTTTAAGTATGGGGGGCGGCTGGAATCAGCCCCAGCATTTT
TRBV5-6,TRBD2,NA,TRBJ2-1,CASSSLLAGGFFNEQFF,TGTGCCAGCAGCTCACTATTAGCGGGAGGATTTTTCAATGAGCAGTTCTTC
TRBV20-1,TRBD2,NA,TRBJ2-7,CSARDTAAGTSGSYEQYF,TGCAGTGCTAGGGATACCGCCGCCGGGACTAGCGGTTCCTACGAGCAGTACTTC
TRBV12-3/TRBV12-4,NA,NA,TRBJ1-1,CASGNTEAFF,TGTGCCAGTGGGAACACTGAAGCTTTCTTT
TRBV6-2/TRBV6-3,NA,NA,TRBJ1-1,CASSYSRVHQNTEAFF,TGTGCCAGCAGTTACTCGAGAGTCCACCAGAACACTGAAGCTTTCTTT
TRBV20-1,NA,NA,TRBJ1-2,CSASSPNYGYTF,TGCAGTGCTAGTTCCCCTAACTATGGCTACACCTTC